This entry lists 30 T cell receptor beta chains sequenced from one sample in a study of early T cells in non-severe SARS-CoV-2 infection. TCRdb re-analysed the 5' RACE reads in MiXCR, keeping a single row per CDR3 protein. The sample shows about 72,000 distinct CDR3 sequences, around 10% of them seen only once. The sample consisted of whole blood, taken at baseline. These receptors originate from an adult who was a healthcare worker with PCR-confirmed SARS-CoV-2 infection or an uninfected control (not recorded which).

The rearrangement joins TRBV30 to TRBJ1-1; 7 bases line up with TRBD1. The V gene's germline CDR1 is GTSNPN and CDR2 SVGIG (reference sequence). With V trimmed by 1 base and J by 2 bases, 4 bases remained unmatched. The CDR3 loop spans 14 amino acids. CDR3 sequence reads: CAWSGGDRNTEAFF. DNA of the CDR3: TGTGCCTGGAGTGGAGGGGACAGAAACACTGAAGCTTTCTTT.

This clonotype was seen ten or more times. CDR3 protein: CASSLTGGYEQYF. In DNA form, the CDR3 reads TGTGCCAGCAGCTTAACGGGGGGGTACGAGCAGTACTTC. The chain is built from TRBV7-3 and TRBJ2-7, with TRBD2 matching over 7 bases. CDR3 size: 13 residues. CDR1 SGHTA and CDR2 FQGTGA come from the germline V gene. Trimming took 0 bases from V and 4 from J; bases not matched to a gene: 0.

This clonotype was seen many times. The genes are TRBV5-1 and TRBJ2-5; 7 positions match TRBD1. This CDR3 has 16 residues. From germline, CDR1 is SGHRS and CDR2 YFSETQ. V was clipped by 4 bases and J by 5 bases; unmatched bases: 14. CDR3 in DNA: TGCGCCAGCAGCGCCTCCCCCGACAGGGTGTTGGAGACCCAGTACTTC. It specifies CASSASPDRVLETQYF. The whole variable domain, filled in from reference TRBV5-1 and TRBJ2-5, reads KAGVTQTPRYLIKTRGQQVTLSCSPISGHRSVSWYQQTPGQGLQFLFEYFSETQRNKGNFPGRFSGRQFSNSRSEMNVSTLELGDSALYLCASSASPDRVLETQYFGPGTRLLVL.

This clonotype appeared a few times. The V gene is TRBV5-6, the J gene TRBJ1-1; D uncertain. In germline, CDR1 is SGHDT, CDR2 YYEEEE. The V and J ends lost 3 bases and 1 base respectively, with 10 bases between them. CDR3 length equals 14 residues. CDR3 amino acids: CASSWPSSNTEAFF. CDR3 DNA: TGTGCCAGCAGCTGGCCCTCGTCGAACACTGAAGCTTTCTTT. Together with reference TRBV5-6 and TRBJ1-1, the CDR3 gives the full variable domain: DAGVTQSPTHLIKTRGQQVTLRCSPKSGHDTVSWYQQALGQGPQFIFQYYEEEERQRGNFPDRFSGHQFPNYSSELNVNALLLGDSALYLCASSWPSSNTEAFFGQGTRLTVV.

In its sample, this clonotype was seen many times. V is TRBV20-1 and J is TRBJ2-3; D is perhaps TRBD2 (5 bases). The V end lost 8 bases, the J end lost 4 bases, and 19 bases lay between the germline ends. CDR3 length equals 14 residues. The V gene's germline CDR1 is DFQATT and CDR2 SNEGSKA (reference sequence). The chain's CDR3 is CSSRARESADTQYF. In DNA form, the CDR3 reads TGCAGTTCAAGAGCGAGGGAGTCGGCAGATACGCAGTATTTT.

This clonotype was observed at least ten times. The chain is built from TRBV4-1 and TRBJ2-6, with 8 bases aligning to TRBD1. This CDR3 has 18 residues. V lost 0 bases to trimming and J lost 0 bases; unmatched junction nucleotides: 4. Germline values: CDR1 MGHRA, CDR2 YSYEKL. CDR3 amino acids: CASSQDGGQASGANVLTF. The DNA for the CDR3 is TGCGCCAGCAGCCAAGATGGGGGACAGGCCTCTGGGGCCAACGTCCTGACTTTC.

This clonotype was recorded at least ten times. The V and J genes are TRBV7-3 and TRBJ2-7, with D hard to call. V lost 2 bases and J 5 bases, leaving 10 bases between the germline ends. This CDR3 is built from 13 residues. Germline V lookup: CDR1 SGHTA, CDR2 FQGTGA. CDR3 bases: TGTGCCAGCAGCTTAGAGGTGGGGAACGAGCAGTACTTC. As protein: CASSLEVGNEQYF.

This clonotype was seen repeatedly, ten times or more. CDR3 nucleotide sequence: TGTGCCAGCAGTCCAGGGGGGCCCAGCACTGAAGCTTTCTTT. Translation: CASSPGGPSTEAFF. The chain recombines TRBV11-3 with TRBJ1-1, with 7 bases matching TRBD1. The CDR3 contains 14 residues. CDR1 and CDR2 from the germline V gene are SGHNT and YENEEA. J gave up 4 bases and V 6 bases, and 8 bases lay outside the gene matches.

This clonotype was detected only a few times. The chain has TRBV4-1 and TRBJ2-3, with 8 nucleotides matching TRBD1. The V gene end was trimmed by 0 bases and the J gene end by 4 bases; junction bases not matched to a gene: 6. This CDR3 has 16 residues. Germline CDR1 reads MGHRA; CDR2 reads YSYEKL. The CDR3 DNA is TGCGCCAGCAGCCAAGATAAAGGACAGGGCCCAGATACGCAGTATTTT. Translation: CASSQDKGQGPDTQYF.

The chain carries TRBV6-2 or TRBV6-3 and TRBJ2-4; 7 bases agree with TRBD2. CDR3 length equals 15 residues. The J segment lost 8 bases and the V segment lost 11 bases, leaving 18 bases of the junction unmatched. In germline, CDR1 is MNHEY, CDR2 SVGEGT. As DNA, the CDR3 is TGTGCCTTAACGGGCGCCGGACTAGACAATTACATTCAGTACTTC. It yields the protein CALTGAGLDNYIQYF.

The sample holds a few counts of this clonotype. This rearrangement joins TRBV5-4 to TRBJ1-2; perhaps TRBD1 as D (6 bases). This CDR3 has 13 residues. Germline V lookup: CDR1 SGHNT, CDR2 YYREEE (reference sequence). Trimming pared 0 bases from V and 8 bases from J, leaving 11 bases between. CDR3 coding DNA: TGTGCCAGCAGCTTGGAGCCAGGGGTAGGCTACACCTTC. This codes for CASSLEPGVGYTF.

This chain uses TRBV15 with TRBJ2-1; D is uncertain. The CDR3 totals 15 residues. Trimming took off 0 bases at V and 5 bases at J, with 11 bases between the two ends. From germline, CDR1 is LNHNV and CDR2 YYDKDF (reference sequence). In nucleotides, the CDR3 is TGTGCCACCAGCAGAGATCTGGGCAGCAACAATGAGCAGTTCTTC. Translation gives CATSRDLGSNNEQFF. The variable domain in full, with the rest retrieved from reference TRBV15 and TRBJ2-1, is DAMVIQNPRYQVTQFGKPVTLSCSQTLNHNVMYWYQQKSSQAPKLLFHYYDKDFNNEADTPDNFQSRRPNTSFCFLDIRSPGLGDTAMYLCATSRDLGSNNEQFFGPGTRLTVL.

This clonotype occurred a few times. A read error may produce the germline difference seen at one junction end. The chain is built from TRBV7-2 and TRBJ2-7; D remains unclear. CDR3 size: 14 residues. Germline lookup yields CDR1 SGHTA and CDR2 FQGNSA. CDR3: CASSSYPLKYEQYF. The CDR3 DNA follows: TGCGCCAGCAGCTCCTATCCCCTTAAATACGAGCAGTACTTC.

Only a few counts were recorded for this clonotype. The gene calls are TRBV30 and TRBJ2-7; D is unclear. The V end lost 0 bases, the J end lost 7 bases, and 16 bases lay between the germline ends. Germline-derived CDR1 and CDR2 are GTSNPN and SVGIG (reference sequence). CDR3 length: 14 residues. This CDR3 reads CAWSVRDGPKEQYF. DNA of the CDR3: TGTGCCTGGAGTGTACGTGACGGCCCAAAGGAGCAGTACTTC.

The chain links TRBV6-6 to TRBJ2-7, with 10 bases aligning to TRBD1. J lost 0 bases, V lost 5 bases, and 4 bases had no gene match. The CDR3 has 15 amino acids. Germline values: CDR1 MNHNY, CDR2 SVGAGI (reference sequence). CDR3 residues: CASSRQGATSYEQYF. The CDR3 bases are TGTGCCAGCAGTCGACAGGGGGCTACCTCCTACGAGCAGTACTTC.

This clonotype was recorded many times. Mismatch with germline at one junction end may stem from a read error. The rearrangement uses TRBV7-9 and TRBJ2-2, with D possibly being TRBD1 or TRBD2 (5 bases each). The CDR3 runs 13 residues. The germline V gene encodes CDR1 SEHNR and CDR2 FQNEAQ (reference sequence). CDR3 in amino acids: CASSPGTTGEPFF. The CDR3 DNA follows: TGTGCCAGCAGCCCAGGGACCACCGGGGAGCCGTTTTTT.

The chain joins TRBV24-1 to TRBJ2-1, with D uncertain. Germline CDR1 reads KGHDR; CDR2 reads SFDVKD. The CDR3 spans 15 residues. V lost 5 bases to trimming and J lost 0 bases, with 10 bases between them. The CDR3: CATSGLADSYNEQFF. Here the CDR3 DNA reads TGTGCCACCAGTGGCTTGGCAGACTCCTACAATGAGCAGTTCTTC.

At least ten counts were recorded for this clonotype. The chain is built from TRBV4-3 and TRBJ2-3; 7 positions match TRBD2. With 0 bases clipped from V and 1 base from J, the junction kept 7 bases outside the gene matches. CDR1 is LGHNA and CDR2 is YSLEER in the germline V gene. The CDR3 has 17 residues. The CDR3 DNA sequence: TGCGCCAGCAGCCAAGAAGCCGCGGCGGGGGGCACAGATACGCAGTATTTT. Encoded protein: CASSQEAAAGGTDTQYF.

V usage is TRBV27 and J usage is TRBJ2-1, with D perhaps matching TRBD2 (6 bases). The V gene lost 3 bases and the J gene lost 9 bases, with 6 bases spanning the gap. Germline V gene sequence: CDR1 MNHEY, CDR2 SMNVEV (reference sequence). The CDR3 totals 11 residues. CDR3 DNA sequence: TGTGCCAGCAGTTTCGGGGGTGAGCAGTTCTTC. It translates to CASSFGGEQFF.

The chain recombines TRBV20-1 with TRBJ2-1, with D perhaps TRBD2 (7 bases). From germline, CDR1 is DFQATT and CDR2 SNEGSKA (reference sequence). The CDR3 is made up of 16 amino acids. With 1 base removed from V and 9 bases from J, the gap between germline ends came to 22 bases. This chain's CDR3 is CSARAPRGGLAFEQFF. In nucleotides, the CDR3 is TGCAGTGCTAGAGCCCCGAGGGGGGGCCTCGCCTTTGAGCAGTTCTTC.

This clonotype was picked up many times. The chain couples TRBV20-1 to TRBJ2-3, with 7 bases matching TRBD2. This CDR3 is built from 19 residues. With 5 bases clipped from V and 3 bases from J, the junction kept 23 bases outside the gene matches. Germline loops: CDR1 DFQATT, CDR2 SNEGSKA (reference sequence). The CDR3 nucleotides are TGCAGTGCTCCTAAAATCGGACTAGTACTCGGTCCCGGGACAGATACGCAGTATTTT. Protein: CSAPKIGLVLGPGTDTQYF.

This clonotype was observed at least ten times. This chain joins TRBV19 and TRBJ1-2; 8 nucleotides match TRBD1. V was clipped by 5 bases and J by 8 bases; unmatched bases: 13. Germline loops: CDR1 LNHDA, CDR2 SQIVND (reference sequence). This CDR3 is built from 15 residues. The chain's CDR3 is CASSPNRDRRGGYTF. CDR3 in DNA: TGTGCCAGTAGTCCCAATAGGGACAGGCGAGGCGGCTACACCTTC.

This clonotype has a handful of counts. The chain is built from TRBV7-6 and TRBJ2-4; D perhaps matches TRBD1 (6 bases). This CDR3 is built from 13 residues. Germline V gene data show CDR1 as SGHVS and CDR2 as FNYEAQ. Trimming shortened V by 2 bases and J by 7 bases, and 9 bases separated the two germline ends. This CDR3 reads CASSLSRGNIQYF. The DNA for the CDR3 is TGTGCCAGCAGCTTAAGTAGGGGGAACATTCAGTACTTC.

The CDR3 sequence: CASSFRLGSYEQYF. DNA of the CDR3: TGTGCCAGCAGCTTTAGACTGGGCTCCTACGAGCAGTACTTC. The chain carries TRBV11-2 and TRBJ2-7; D remains unclear. Germline V gene lookup returns CDR1 SGHAT and CDR2 FQNNGV. The CDR3 consists of 14 residues. Between the trimmed V and J ends, which lost 3 bases and 0 bases, there was a span of 9 bases.

This clonotype was seen a handful of times. The chain links TRBV5-4 to TRBJ1-1; D gene unclear. Trimming left V 0 bases short and J 5 bases short, with 8 bases between. This CDR3 spans 13 amino acids. Per germline, CDR1 SGHNT and CDR2 YYREEE (reference sequence). CDR3 nucleotides: TGTGCCAGCAGCTTGGTCAGTGGAACTGAAGCTTTCTTT. Its translation is CASSLVSGTEAFF.

The chain recombines TRBV27 with TRBJ1-2, with D unclear. Germline V lookup: CDR1 MNHEY, CDR2 SMNVEV (reference sequence). Trimming cost V 5 bases and J 4 bases, with 20 bases left between them. CDR3 length equals 16 residues. The CDR3 sequence is CASSTRLGESVYGYTF. The DNA of the CDR3 is TGTGCCAGCAGTACGAGGTTAGGCGAGTCAGTCTATGGCTACACCTTC.

This clonotype turned up a few times. V usage is TRBV20-1 and J usage is TRBJ2-5; 8 bases match TRBD2. CDR1 is DFQATT and CDR2 is SNEGSKA in the germline V gene (reference sequence). With 5 bases clipped from V and 8 bases from J, the junction kept 10 bases outside the gene matches. The CDR3 has 13 amino acids. Here the CDR3 reads CSALRGGRGTQYF. The CDR3 DNA reads TGCAGTGCTCTACGGGGGGGGCGCGGTACCCAGTACTTC.

This clonotype came up many times. The chain carries TRBV10-3 and TRBJ2-7; maybe TRBD2 (5 bases). V shed 4 bases and J shed 2 bases, with 12 bases lying between them. From germline, CDR1 is ENHRY and CDR2 SYGVKD. CDR3 length: 14 amino acids. The CDR3 loop is CAISAPSRTYEQYF. Written as DNA, the CDR3 is TGTGCCATCAGTGCTCCTAGCCGGACCTACGAGCAGTACTTC.

There are a few counts of this clonotype. The rearrangement joins TRBV19 to TRBJ1-5; tentatively, D is TRBD1 (5 bases). The CDR3 is made up of 15 amino acids. V lost 3 bases to trimming and J lost 4 bases, with 13 bases between them. Germline CDR1 and CDR2: LNHDA and SQIVND (reference sequence). This chain's CDR3 is CASSIYRDGNQPQHF. CDR3 nucleotides: TGTGCCAGTAGTATTTACCGGGACGGAAATCAGCCCCAGCATTTT.

Turning to this clonotype: A single base separates this from a much larger clone, so it may be a read error. V gene TRBV6-5 combines with J gene TRBJ1-6, with D hard to call. CDR1 is MNHEY, CDR2 SVGAGI, per germline. The CDR3 covers 14 residues. Written as DNA, the CDR3 is TGTGCCAACAGTAACTCGCAGAATAATTCACCCCTCCACTTT. Its protein product is CANSNSQNNSPLHF.